These 29 T cell receptor beta chains were all obtained from the same sample, sequenced in a study of identical twins. TCRdb re-derived calls from the 5' RACE reads in MiXCR, one entry per CDR3 protein. The data contain some 440,000 distinct CDR3 sequences, 24% of them singletons. The data also belong to a second study, concerning T cells expressing NK-cell markers.

The sequenced sample consisted of CD4+ T cells sorted from blood. All receptors come from a woman under 30 in good health.

The chain uses TRBV7-9 and TRBJ1-2, with D uncertain. This CDR3 has 14 amino acids. With 2 bases removed from V and 4 bases from J, the gap between germline ends came to 11 bases. Per germline, CDR1 SEHNR and CDR2 FQNEAQ (reference sequence). The CDR3: CASSLITSSYGYTF. Written as DNA, the CDR3 is TGTGCCAGCAGCTTAATTACTTCCAGCTATGGCTACACCTTC.

This clonotype was observed a handful of times. The chain uses TRBV10-3 and TRBJ2-3; 7 positions match TRBD2. Germline V lookup: CDR1 ENHRY, CDR2 SYGVKD. V was clipped by 3 bases and J by 6 bases; unmatched bases: 12. CDR3 length: 16 amino acids. CDR3 amino acids: CAISDKSRLAVDTQYF. CDR3 coding DNA: TGTGCCATCAGTGATAAATCCCGACTAGCTGTGGATACGCAGTATTTT.

The V call is TRBV9, the J call TRBJ2-3, with D tentatively TRBD1 or TRBD2 (5 bases each). The germline CDR1 and CDR2 sequences are SGDLS and YYNGEE. The germline V and J ends were trimmed by 3 bases and 4 bases, with 9 bases remaining between them. CDR3 length equals 13 residues. The CDR3 sequence is CASSAGRPDTQYF. CDR3 nucleotide sequence: TGTGCCAGCAGCGCGGGACGCCCAGATACGCAGTATTTT. The variable domain in full, completed from reference TRBV9 and TRBJ2-3, reads DSGVTQTPKHLITATGQRVTLRCSPRSGDLSVYWYQQSLDQGLQFLIQYYNGEERAKGNILERFSAQQFPDLHSELNLSSLELGDSALYFCASSAGRPDTQYFGPGTRLTVL.

The CDR3 here is CSVGSRTGVTYEQYF. The CDR3 DNA follows: TGCAGCGTTGGATCAAGGACAGGGGTTACCTACGAGCAGTACTTC. V is TRBV29-1 and J is TRBJ2-7; 9 positions match TRBD1. The germline V gene encodes CDR1 SQVTM and CDR2 ANQGSEA. Losses at the gene ends were 4 bases for V and 2 bases for J; bases not matched to a gene: 9. CDR3 length: 15 amino acids.

The chain couples TRBV7-2 to TRBJ2-1, with D tentatively TRBD1 (5 bases). The CDR3 is 13 amino acids. CDR1 is SGHTA and CDR2 is FQGNSA in the germline V gene. V dropped 5 bases and J dropped 10 bases, with 15 bases sitting between them. The CDR3: CASSRYWWGEQFF. The CDR3 nucleotides are TGTGCCAGCAGCCGATATTGGTGGGGCGAGCAGTTCTTC.

The J gene is TRBJ1-1, the V gene TRBV10-3; D ambiguous. The CDR3 is made up of 12 amino acids. CDR1 is ENHRY, CDR2 SYGVKD, per germline. V lost 6 bases and J 5 bases, leaving 10 bases between the germline ends. The CDR3 here is CAIRPLGTEAFF. CDR3 in DNA: TGTGCCATCAGGCCACTGGGAACTGAAGCTTTCTTT.

This sequence joins TRBV10-3 and TRBJ2-1; 9 bases line up with TRBD2. This CDR3 contains 15 residues. Germline CDR1 reads ENHRY; CDR2 reads SYGVKD. Trimming took 2 bases from V and 8 from J; bases not matched to a gene: 7. This chain's CDR3 is CAISEMAGGPYEQFF. The CDR3 DNA sequence: TGTGCCATCAGTGAGATGGCGGGAGGGCCTTATGAGCAGTTCTTC.

This clonotype was detected a few times. This chain uses TRBV12-5 with TRBJ2-1; D unresolved. There are 11 residues in the CDR3. Trimming took 6 bases from V and 7 from J, leaving 7 bases between them. CDR1 and CDR2 from the germline V gene are LGHNT and FRNRAP. CDR3 amino acids: CASGKGNEQFF. CDR3 sequence (DNA): TGTGCTAGTGGCAAAGGGAATGAGCAGTTCTTC.

CDR3 coding DNA: TGTGCCAGCAGTTTCTGGTGGGGGACTAGCACAGATACGCAGTATTTT. Protein sequence: CASSFWWGTSTDTQYF. The chain recombines TRBV12-3 or TRBV12-4 with TRBJ2-3; D is possibly TRBD2 (6 bases). The CDR3 loop spans 16 amino acids. The V end lost 3 bases, the J end lost 0 bases, and 13 bases lay between the germline ends.

The V and J genes are TRBV5-1 and TRBJ2-7, with 7 bases fitting TRBD2. The V gene end was trimmed by 2 bases and the J gene end by 6 bases; junction bases not matched to a gene: 11. There are 15 residues in the CDR3. CDR1 and CDR2 from the germline V gene are SGHRS and YFSETQ. The CDR3 nucleotides are TGCGCCAGCAGCTTAACGGGGGGAGGTCTGGGCGAGCAGTACTTC. This gives the protein CASSLTGGGLGEQYF. Variable domain in full (rest from reference TRBV5-1 and TRBJ2-7): KAGVTQTPRYLIKTRGQQVTLSCSPISGHRSVSWYQQTPGQGLQFLFEYFSETQRNKGNFPGRFSGRQFSNSRSEMNVSTLELGDSALYLCASSLTGGGLGEQYFGPGTRLTVT.

This sequence joins TRBV2 and TRBJ1-6; D not certain. Trimming shortened V by 7 bases and J by 6 bases, and 10 bases separated the two germline ends. Germline CDR1 and CDR2: SNHLY and FYNNEI. There are 13 residues in the CDR3. DNA for the CDR3: TGTGCCAGCAAGAGGGTTCCTAATTCACCCCTCCACTTT. It translates to CASKRVPNSPLHF.

This clonotype has a handful of counts. The gene calls are TRBV6-1 and TRBJ1-1, with D unclear. The CDR3 contains 13 residues. Trimming removed 2 bases at V and 11 bases at J, with 15 bases between. The germline gives CDR1 MNHNS, CDR2 SASEGT. CDR3 sequence (DNA): TGTGCCAGCAGTGAAAGTGGTCGGCTGACTGCTTTCTTT. This encodes CASSESGRLTAFF.

The rearrangement uses TRBV29-1 and TRBJ2-2; D unresolved. The germline gives CDR1 SQVTM, CDR2 ANQGSEA. The CDR3 is 13 amino acids. Trimming removed 4 bases at V and 4 bases at J, with 10 bases between. The CDR3 reads CSVVPRSTGELFF. Written as DNA, the CDR3 is TGCAGCGTTGTGCCAAGGAGCACCGGGGAGCTGTTTTTT.

This clonotype was recorded many times. The chain uses TRBV12-3 or TRBV12-4 and TRBJ1-3; a weak D match, TRBD1 (6 bases). The V gene lost 5 bases and the J gene lost 1 base, with 12 bases spanning the gap. The CDR3 length is 15 residues. The CDR3 protein is CASSPTGLSGNTIYF. The CDR3 coding sequence is TGTGCCAGCAGTCCTACAGGGCTTTCTGGAAACACCATATATTTT.

The chain employs TRBV15 and TRBJ1-5, with D maybe TRBD1 (6 bases). This CDR3 region has 15 residues. Germline assignment: CDR1 LNHNV and CDR2 YYDKDF (reference sequence). Trimming removed 1 base at V and 6 bases at J, with 13 bases between. CDR3 residues: CATSRGQGIFQPQHF. The DNA for the CDR3 is TGTGCCACCAGCAGAGGCCAGGGGATTTTTCAGCCCCAGCATTTT. Complete variable domain (other parts from reference TRBV15 and TRBJ1-5): DAMVIQNPRYQVTQFGKPVTLSCSQTLNHNVMYWYQQKSSQAPKLLFHYYDKDFNNEADTPDNFQSRRPNTSFCFLDIRSPGLGDTAMYLCATSRGQGIFQPQHFGDGTRLSIL.

This clonotype has just a few counts. The V and J genes are TRBV6-5 and TRBJ2-3, with a tentative D call TRBD2 (6 bases). The V end was cut by 2 bases, the J end by 0 bases, with 15 bases between. This CDR3 is 17 amino acids long. Germline V gene lookup returns CDR1 MNHEY and CDR2 SVGAGI. This chain's CDR3 is CASSYHSLAPSTDTQYF. In DNA, the CDR3 is TGTGCCAGCAGTTACCACTCGCTAGCGCCAAGCACAGATACGCAGTATTTT.

V and J are TRBV10-3 and TRBJ2-1; D gene ambiguous. Germline loops: CDR1 ENHRY, CDR2 SYGVKD. The CDR3 has 13 residues. Deletions cut 11 bases from V and 2 bases from J, with 13 bases between. CDR3 bases: TGTGCCGCCTCCGACTCTGCCTACAATGAGCAGTTCTTC. Its protein product is CAASDSAYNEQFF.

The genes are TRBV20-1 and TRBJ1-2, with D possibly TRBD1 on 6 matching bases. V was clipped by 1 base and J by 7 bases, with 16 bases between them. Germline V gene lookup returns CDR1 DFQATT and CDR2 SNEGSKA (reference sequence). This CDR3 comprises 14 residues. The CDR3 loop reads CSARGTTGYGGYTF. The CDR3 DNA reads TGCAGTGCTAGAGGGACAACAGGGTATGGTGGCTACACCTTC.

The chain employs TRBV7-2 and TRBJ2-1; D gene unclear. CDR3 length: 14 residues. The ends were cut back, 5 bases at V and 7 bases at J, with 15 bases in the middle. CDR1 is SGHTA and CDR2 is FQGNSA in the germline V gene. The CDR3 loop reads CASSPQPRANEQFF. The DNA for the CDR3 is TGTGCCAGCAGCCCCCAACCGCGTGCAAATGAGCAGTTCTTC.

The chain uses TRBV7-2 and TRBJ2-1, with a possible D match to TRBD2 (5 bases). CDR3 length equals 15 residues. Trimming cost V 2 bases and J 5 bases, with 13 bases left between them. Germline lookup yields CDR1 SGHTA and CDR2 FQGNSA. CDR3 in DNA: TGTGCCAGCAGCTTAACCCCTAGCAGCCACAATGAGCAGTTCTTC. Translation gives CASSLTPSSHNEQFF.

The chain joins TRBV11-2 to TRBJ2-1; the D gene is possibly TRBD1 (5 bases). Germline CDR1 and CDR2: SGHAT and FQNNGV. This CDR3 is built from 11 residues. Trimming stripped 4 bases from V and 9 bases from J, with 7 bases between. The CDR3 DNA is TGTGCCAGCAGCTATGGGGCTGAGCAGTTCTTC. Translation gives CASSYGAEQFF.

CDR3: CASSLGGLQPFYEQYF. DNA for the CDR3: TGTGCCAGCAGCTTAGGCGGTCTACAACCCTTCTACGAGCAGTACTTC. The chain employs TRBV11-2 and TRBJ2-7, with D unclear. This CDR3 spans 16 amino acids. The germline V gene encodes CDR1 SGHAT and CDR2 FQNNGV. Trimming took 1 base from V and 3 from J, leaving 16 bases between them.

V is TRBV4-2 and J is TRBJ2-2, with D maybe TRBD1 (6 bases). The germline V gene has CDR1 LGHNA and CDR2 YNFKEQ. V was pared by 0 bases and J by 2 bases, with 10 bases between. This CDR3 comprises 16 residues. The CDR3 loop is CASSQEGHQNTGELFF. CDR3 nucleotide sequence: TGTGCCAGCAGCCAAGAGGGACACCAAAACACCGGGGAGCTGTTTTTT.

This clonotype was detected many times. The rearrangement links TRBV7-9 to TRBJ2-5, with D unclear. V was trimmed by 2 bases and J by 3 bases, leaving 13 bases between them. The CDR3 sequence is 15 residues long. CDR1 is SEHNR, CDR2 FQNEAQ, per germline (reference sequence). CDR3: CASSLMAYRKETQYF. DNA of the CDR3: TGTGCCAGCAGCTTAATGGCGTATCGAAAAGAGACCCAGTACTTC. The whole variable domain, remainder taken from reference TRBV7-9 and TRBJ2-5, is DTGVSQNPRHKITKRGQNVTFRCDPISEHNRLYWYRQTLGQGPEFLTYFQNEAQLEKSRLLSDRFSAERPKGSFSTLEIQRTEQGDSAMYLCASSLMAYRKETQYFGPGTRLLVL.

This chain joins TRBV5-6 and TRBJ1-2; D is perhaps TRBD1 (6 bases). The germline gives CDR1 SGHDT, CDR2 YYEEEE. The CDR3 sequence is 14 residues long. The V gene lost 3 bases and the J gene lost 4 bases, with 13 bases spanning the gap. The CDR3 DNA reads as TGTGCCAGCAGCTGGGGCAGGGGATTCTATGGCTACACCTTC. Translated, it gives CASSWGRGFYGYTF.

This clonotype was seen a handful of times. The chain carries TRBV19 and TRBJ2-2; TRBD2 is a possible D gene (6 bases). Trimming removed 1 base at V and 1 base at J, with 16 bases between. This CDR3 is 18 amino acids long. In germline, CDR1 is LNHDA, CDR2 SQIVND (reference sequence). In DNA form, the CDR3 reads TGTGCCAGTAGTATAGGCCCCCGGTTAGCGGTGAACACCGGGGAGCTGTTTTTT. This gives the protein CASSIGPRLAVNTGELFF.

In this sample, this clonotype is medium-sized. The V gene is TRBV20-1, the J gene TRBJ1-1, with unresolved D. Germline CDR1 is DFQATT and CDR2 is SNEGSKA (reference sequence). The CDR3 loop spans 13 amino acids. The V and J ends lost 0 bases and 4 bases respectively, with 9 bases between them. CDR3 bases: TGCAGTGCTAGAGATCTTAAAGCCACTGAAGCTTTCTTT. Protein: CSARDLKATEAFF.

This clonotype has just a few counts. V is TRBV7-2 and J is TRBJ2-5; maybe TRBD2 (5 bases). This CDR3 comprises 13 residues. Germline lookup yields CDR1 SGHTA and CDR2 FQGNSA. V dropped 6 bases and J dropped 5 bases, with 13 bases sitting between them. The CDR3 protein is CASRRGNAETQYF. For the CDR3, the DNA is TGTGCCAGCAGACGGGGTAATGCGGAGACCCAGTACTTC.

Ten or more counts support this clonotype. V gene TRBV11-2 combines with J gene TRBJ1-1, with D unresolved. Germline CDR1 is SGHAT and CDR2 is FQNNGV. Trimming took 0 bases from V and 5 from J, leaving 4 bases between them. This CDR3 comprises 12 residues. DNA for the CDR3: TGTGCCAGCAGCTTAGACAGGACTGAAGCTTTCTTT. Translation: CASSLDRTEAFF.